The TCR beta chain described here comes from a study of OX40 agonist ivuxolimab in advanced cancers. Looking at the study overall: Ivuxolimab was an agonistic, fully human IgG2 monoclonal antibody directed against OX40 (CD134), a costimulatory receptor. Patients were allowed to have had prior anti-PD-1, anti-PD-L1 or anti-CTLA-4 therapy, and less than 45% of the dose-escalation patients had previously received checkpoint inhibitors. Intravenous ivuxolimab was administered to patients every 2 weeks at six dose levels: 0.01, 0.1, 0.3, 1.5, 3 and 10 mg/kg. Partial responses occurred in three dose-escalation patients: two with cutaneous melanoma and one with hepatocellular carcinoma. The point of sequencing TCRbeta in the periphery was to test whether ivuxolimab changed TCR sequence diversity and drove clonal T-cell expansion. In the dose-escalation cohort, around four fifths of patients were male, and the mean age was approximately 64 years, with a range of about 20 to 79. The paper reports the monotherapy dose-escalation portion (N = 52 patients) of the phase I ivuxolimab trial. Of the roughly 54 patients in dose escalation, about 20 had hepatocellular carcinoma, about 15 had melanoma, 9 had renal cell carcinoma and 9 had head and neck cancer.

To sequence the TCRbeta CDR3 region, genomic DNA was isolated from the sorted cells. TCRbeta CDR3 regions were sequenced using the immunoSEQ Assay. Not all clones reach the TCRdb copy of this immuneACCESS table, which keeps in-frame sequences only. Checked studies attribute under half of the gap to unresolved V genes and leave the rest unexplained. The sample table holds about 120,000 clones, of which approximately 92% were seen once. Clones ranked in the top ten supply around 0.57% of the sample. On the study overall, not on this receptor specifically: Low levels of normalized T-cell clonal expansion were also seen in some patients who did not respond. In the 0.1-3.0 mg/kg groups, partial responders had among the lowest normalized peripheral clonal expansion, particularly in CD8+ T cells. Clonal expansion of both CD4+ and CD8+ blood T cells was observed from baseline to week 6 at doses 0.1 to 3.0 mg/kg. The antigen specificity of the clonally expanded peripheral T cells was not determined. After ivuxolimab, expanded clones were on average more numerous among CD8+ T cells than among CD4+ T cells.

V is cut by 2 bases and J by 1 base, and the space between the germline ends is 6 bases. Looking up the germline V gene yields CDR1 ENHRY and CDR2 SYGVKD. The CDR3 holds 14 amino acids from the cysteine to the phenylalanine. The read is trimmed to its CDR3 DNA, 42 bases read in frame from base 1. Worth noting for this clone: The antigen it binds to is not known. No base qualities exist here, and no much larger clone lies one base off it.

Patients with a history of autoimmune disease or receiving systemic immunosuppression were excluded from the trial. Peripheral blood for TCR sequencing was drawn from every dose cohort at baseline, at cycle 4 day 1 and at cycle 7 day 1. Samples came from an open-label, multicenter, first-in-human phase I dose-escalation trial of ivuxolimab. Adults with locally advanced or metastatic head and neck squamous cell, hepatocellular, melanoma or renal cell carcinoma were enrolled in the trial. Before TCR sequencing, CD4+ and CD8+ T cells were separately sorted from peripheral blood. This sequence was found in an adult with an advanced solid tumor such as melanoma, head and neck, liver or kidney cancer. The sample here was CD4+ or CD8+ T cells sorted from blood, taken in a trial of the OX40 agonist ivuxolimab. The chain employs TRBV10-3 and TRBJ1-3, with a weak D call of TRBD1 (5 bases match). The nucleotide sequence reads as follows: TGTGCCATCAGTGAGGCAGGGTCTGGAAACACCATATATTTT. Translated, this gives CAISEAGSGNTIYF.